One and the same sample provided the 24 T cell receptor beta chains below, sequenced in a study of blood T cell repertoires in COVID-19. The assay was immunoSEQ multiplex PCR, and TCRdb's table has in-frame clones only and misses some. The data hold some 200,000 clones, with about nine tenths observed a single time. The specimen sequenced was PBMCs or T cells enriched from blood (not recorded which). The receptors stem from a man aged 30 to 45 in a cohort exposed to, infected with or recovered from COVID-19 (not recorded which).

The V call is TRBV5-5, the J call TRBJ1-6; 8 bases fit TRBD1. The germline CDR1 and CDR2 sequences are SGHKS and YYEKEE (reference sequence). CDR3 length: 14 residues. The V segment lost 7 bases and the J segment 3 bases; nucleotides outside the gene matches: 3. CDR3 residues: CASGGQVYNSPLHF. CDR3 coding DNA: TGTGCCAGCGGGGGACAGGTCTATAATTCACCCCTCCACTTT.

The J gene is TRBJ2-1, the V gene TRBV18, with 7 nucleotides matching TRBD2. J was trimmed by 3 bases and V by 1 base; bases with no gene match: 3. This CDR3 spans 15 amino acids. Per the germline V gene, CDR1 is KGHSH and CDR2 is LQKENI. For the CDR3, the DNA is TGTGCCAGCTCACCACTCGGCGGGAGCTACAATGAGCAGTTCTTC. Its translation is CASSPLGGSYNEQFF.

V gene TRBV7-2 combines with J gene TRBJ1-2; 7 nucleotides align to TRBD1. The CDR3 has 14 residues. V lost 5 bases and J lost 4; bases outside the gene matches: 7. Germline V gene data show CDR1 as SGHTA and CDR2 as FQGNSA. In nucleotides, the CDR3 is TGTGCCAGCAGCAATACAGGGGTAGGCTATGGCTACACCTTC. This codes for CASSNTGVGYGYTF.

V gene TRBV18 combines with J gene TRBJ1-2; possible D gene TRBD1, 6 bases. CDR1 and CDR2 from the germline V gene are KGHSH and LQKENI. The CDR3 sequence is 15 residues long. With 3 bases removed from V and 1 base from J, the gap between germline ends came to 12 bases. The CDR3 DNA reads TGTGCCAGCTCACCCTCCGGGACAATTAACTATGGCTACACCTTC. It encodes CASSPSGTINYGYTF.

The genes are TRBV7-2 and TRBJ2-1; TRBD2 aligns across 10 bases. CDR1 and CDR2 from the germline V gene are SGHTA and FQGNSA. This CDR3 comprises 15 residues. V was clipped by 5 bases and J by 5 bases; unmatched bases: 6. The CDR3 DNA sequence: TGTGCCAGCAGCATGGGACTAGCGAAAAACAATGAGCAGTTCTTC. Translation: CASSMGLAKNNEQFF.

The CDR3, as DNA: TGTGCCAGCAGCTGGCGAGGAGTGACAGGGTTAGATCTCTACGAGCAGTACTTC. Translation: CASSWRGVTGLDLYEQYF. The rearrangement uses TRBV5-4 and TRBJ2-7; TRBD1 matches at 7 bases. Germline V gives CDR1 SGHNT, CDR2 YYREEE (reference sequence). The CDR3 contains 18 residues. Trimming removed 3 bases from V and 3 bases from J; junction bases left unmatched: 18.

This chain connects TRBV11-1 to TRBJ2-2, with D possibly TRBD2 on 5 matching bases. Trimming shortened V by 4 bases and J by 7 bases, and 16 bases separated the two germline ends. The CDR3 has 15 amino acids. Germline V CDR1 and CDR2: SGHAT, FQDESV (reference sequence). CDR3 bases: TGTGCCAGCAGCTCCGGCAGCGGCAGGAGCGGGGAGCTGTTTTTT. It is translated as CASSSGSGRSGELFF.

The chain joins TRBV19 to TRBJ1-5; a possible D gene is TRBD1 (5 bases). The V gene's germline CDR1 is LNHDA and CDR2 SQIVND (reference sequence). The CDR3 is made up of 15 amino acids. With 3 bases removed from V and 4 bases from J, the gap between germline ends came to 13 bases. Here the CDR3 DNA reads TGTGCCAGTAGTATCGGGACTAACGGTAATCAGCCCCAGCATTTT. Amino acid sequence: CASSIGTNGNQPQHF.

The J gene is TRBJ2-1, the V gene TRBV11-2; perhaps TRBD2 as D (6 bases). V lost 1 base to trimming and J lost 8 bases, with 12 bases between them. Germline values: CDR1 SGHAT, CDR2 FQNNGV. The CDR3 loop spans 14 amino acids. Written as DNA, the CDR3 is TGTGCCAGCAGCTTAGTGTCGGGGGTCGATGAGCAGTTCTTC. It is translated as CASSLVSGVDEQFF.

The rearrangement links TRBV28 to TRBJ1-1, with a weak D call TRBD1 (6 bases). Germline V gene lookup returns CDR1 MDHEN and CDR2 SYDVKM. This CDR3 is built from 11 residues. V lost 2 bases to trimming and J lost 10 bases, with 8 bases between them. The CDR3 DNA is TGTGCCAGCAGTTTAGGCAGGGGAGCTTTCTTT. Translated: CASSLGRGAFF.

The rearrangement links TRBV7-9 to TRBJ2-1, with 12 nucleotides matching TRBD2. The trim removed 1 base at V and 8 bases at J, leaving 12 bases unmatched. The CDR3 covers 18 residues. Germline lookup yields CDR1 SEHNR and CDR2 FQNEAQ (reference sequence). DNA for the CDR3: TGTGCCAGCAGCTTAGGCGTCATGGGGCTAGCGGGAGGGCATGAGCAGTTCTTC. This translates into CASSLGVMGLAGGHEQFF.

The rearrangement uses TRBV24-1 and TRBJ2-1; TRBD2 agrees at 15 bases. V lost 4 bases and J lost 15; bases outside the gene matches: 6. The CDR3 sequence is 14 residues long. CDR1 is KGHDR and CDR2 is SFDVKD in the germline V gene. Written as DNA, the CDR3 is TGTGCCACCAGTGACCCCGGACTAGCGGGAGGGCGGTTCTTC. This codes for CATSDPGLAGGRFF.

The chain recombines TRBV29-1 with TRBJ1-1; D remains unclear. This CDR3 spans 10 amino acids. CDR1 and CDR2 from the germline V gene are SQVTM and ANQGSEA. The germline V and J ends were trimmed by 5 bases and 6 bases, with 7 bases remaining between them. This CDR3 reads CSVPEAEAFF. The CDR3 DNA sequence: TGCAGCGTTCCGGAGGCTGAAGCTTTCTTT.

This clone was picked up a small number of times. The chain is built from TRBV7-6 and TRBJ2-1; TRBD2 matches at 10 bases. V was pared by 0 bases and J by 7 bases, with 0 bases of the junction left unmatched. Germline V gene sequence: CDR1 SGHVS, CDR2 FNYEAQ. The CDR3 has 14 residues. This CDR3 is CASSLATSGNEQFF. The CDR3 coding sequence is TGTGCCAGCAGCTTAGCGACTAGCGGGAATGAGCAGTTCTTC.

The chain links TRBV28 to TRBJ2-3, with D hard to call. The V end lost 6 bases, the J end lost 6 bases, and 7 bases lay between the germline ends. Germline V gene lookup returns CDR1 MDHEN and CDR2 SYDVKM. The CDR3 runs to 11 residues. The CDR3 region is CASRLRDTQYF. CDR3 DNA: TGTGCCAGCAGACTGAGGGATACGCAGTATTTT.

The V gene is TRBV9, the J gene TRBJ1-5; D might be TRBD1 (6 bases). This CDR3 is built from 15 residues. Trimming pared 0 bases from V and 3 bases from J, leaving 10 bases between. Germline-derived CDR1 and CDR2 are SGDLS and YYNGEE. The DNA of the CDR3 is TGTGCCAGCAGCGTAGGGGGGCGCCCCAATCAGCCCCAGCATTTT. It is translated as CASSVGGRPNQPQHF.

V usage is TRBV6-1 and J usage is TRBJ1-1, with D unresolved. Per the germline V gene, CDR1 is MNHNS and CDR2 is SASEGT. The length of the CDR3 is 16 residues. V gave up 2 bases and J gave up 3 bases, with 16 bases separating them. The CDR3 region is CASSEWSGSRYTEAFF. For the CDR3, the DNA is TGTGCCAGCAGTGAATGGAGTGGCAGTAGATACACTGAAGCTTTCTTT.

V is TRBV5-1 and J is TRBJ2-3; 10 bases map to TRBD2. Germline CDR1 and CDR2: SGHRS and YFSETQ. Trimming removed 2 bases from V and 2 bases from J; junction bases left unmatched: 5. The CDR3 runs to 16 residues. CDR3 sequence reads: CASSFRLAGYTDTQYF. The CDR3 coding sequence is TGCGCCAGCAGCTTCAGACTAGCGGGCTACACAGATACGCAGTATTTT.

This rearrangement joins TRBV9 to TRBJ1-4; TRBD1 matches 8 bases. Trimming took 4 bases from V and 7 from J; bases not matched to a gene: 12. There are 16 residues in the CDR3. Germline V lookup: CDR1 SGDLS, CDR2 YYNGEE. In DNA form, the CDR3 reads TGTGCCAGCAGCCATCGACAGGGGAGTGTTCGTGAAAAACTGTTTTTT. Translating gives CASSHRQGSVREKLFF. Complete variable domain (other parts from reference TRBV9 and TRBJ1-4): DSGVTQTPKHLITATGQRVTLRCSPRSGDLSVYWYQQSLDQGLQFLIQYYNGEERAKGNILERFSAQQFPDLHSELNLSSLELGDSALYFCASSHRQGSVREKLFFGSGTQLSVL.

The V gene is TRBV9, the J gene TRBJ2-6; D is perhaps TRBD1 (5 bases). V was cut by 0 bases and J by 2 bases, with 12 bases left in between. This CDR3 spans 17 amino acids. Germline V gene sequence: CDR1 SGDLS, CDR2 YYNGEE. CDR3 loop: CASSVGAGWAGANVLTF. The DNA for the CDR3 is TGTGCCAGCAGCGTAGGTGCAGGGTGGGCTGGGGCCAACGTCCTGACTTTC.

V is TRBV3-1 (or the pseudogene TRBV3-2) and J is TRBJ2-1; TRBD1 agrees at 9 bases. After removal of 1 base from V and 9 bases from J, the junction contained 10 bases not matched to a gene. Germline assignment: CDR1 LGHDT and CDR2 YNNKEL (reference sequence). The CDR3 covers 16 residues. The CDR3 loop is CASSQVGTGRGSEQFF. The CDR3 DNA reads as TGTGCCAGCAGCCAAGTAGGGACAGGGAGAGGGAGTGAGCAGTTCTTC.

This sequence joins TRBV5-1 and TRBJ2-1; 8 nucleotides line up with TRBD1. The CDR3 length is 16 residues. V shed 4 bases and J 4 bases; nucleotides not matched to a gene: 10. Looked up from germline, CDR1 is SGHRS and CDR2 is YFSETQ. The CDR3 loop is CASSAPTGTGYNEQFF. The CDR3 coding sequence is TGCGCCAGCAGCGCACCTACCGGGACAGGTTACAATGAGCAGTTCTTC.

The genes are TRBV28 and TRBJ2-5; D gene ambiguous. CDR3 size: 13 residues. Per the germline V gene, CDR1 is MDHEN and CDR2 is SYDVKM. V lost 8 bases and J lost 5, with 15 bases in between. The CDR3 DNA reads TGTGCCAGCGCCTCTAGAACCCCGGAGACCCAGTACTTC. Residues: CASASRTPETQYF.

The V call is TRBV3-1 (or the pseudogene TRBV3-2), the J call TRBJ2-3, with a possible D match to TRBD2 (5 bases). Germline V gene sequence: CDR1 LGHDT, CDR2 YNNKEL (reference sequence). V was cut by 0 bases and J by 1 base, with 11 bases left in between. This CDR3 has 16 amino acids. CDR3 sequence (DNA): TGTGCCAGCAGCCAAGATATCCGGGGTCGCACAGATACGCAGTATTTT. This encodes CASSQDIRGRTDTQYF.